What follows are 20 T cell receptor beta chains derived from one specimen sequenced in a study of shared clonotypes between healthy human individuals. Clones were sequenced by immunoSEQ multiplex PCR, and TCRdb holds only the in-frame ones, with some missing. The sample yields about 1.5 million clones, roughly 96% seen once. Sequencing input: naive CD4+ T cells sorted from blood. The subset denotes: CD45RA+ positively selected. The origin of the receptors is a man aged 25-40 years in good health.

CDR3 protein: CASSEFLTGRGQYF. As DNA, the CDR3 is TGCGCCAGCAGTGAGTTCCTTACAGGGAGAGGGCAGTATTTT. This rearrangement joins TRBV10-2 to TRBJ2-3, with a weak D call TRBD1 (6 bases). The V and J ends lost 1 base and 11 bases respectively, with 16 bases between them. In germline, CDR1 is WSHSY, CDR2 SAAADI. The CDR3 is 14 amino acids.

This chain uses TRBV2 with TRBJ1-2; D remains ambiguous. Germline lookup yields CDR1 SNHLY and CDR2 FYNNEI. This CDR3 is built from 14 residues. Deletions cut 3 bases from V and 4 bases from J, with 12 bases between. The CDR3 coding sequence is TGTGCCAGCAGTGATCCGGGCCTCCTCTATGGCTACACCTTC. Translation gives CASSDPGLLYGYTF.

The chain employs TRBV5-4 and TRBJ2-1, with 8 nucleotides matching TRBD2. V shed 4 bases, J shed 0 bases, and the junction held 6 bases outside the gene matches. Germline V gene lookup returns CDR1 SGHNT and CDR2 YYREEE (reference sequence). The CDR3 has 16 residues. The CDR3 sequence: CASSKSTSGSYNEQFF. The CDR3 DNA follows: TGTGCCAGCAGCAAGAGTACTAGCGGCTCCTACAATGAGCAGTTCTTC.

The CDR3 nucleotides are TGCGCCAGCAGCTTGGGGGCGGGGGCTAATGAAAAACTGTTTTTT. Encoded protein: CASSLGAGANEKLFF. This chain uses TRBV5-1 with TRBJ1-4, with a tentative D call TRBD1 (5 bases). V was clipped by 0 bases and J by 3 bases, with 9 bases between them. Germline V gene data show CDR1 as SGHRS and CDR2 as YFSETQ. The CDR3 is 15 residues long. Looking up the rest from reference TRBV5-1 and TRBJ1-4 gives the full variable domain: KAGVTQTPRYLIKTRGQQVTLSCSPISGHRSVSWYQQTPGQGLQFLFEYFSETQRNKGNFPGRFSGRQFSNSRSEMNVSTLELGDSALYLCASSLGAGANEKLFFGSGTQLSVL.

The J gene is TRBJ2-5, the V gene TRBV5-1, with D perhaps TRBD1 or TRBD2 (5 bases each). The CDR3 has 14 residues. The ends were cut back, 3 bases at V and 5 bases at J, with 14 bases in the middle. Germline CDR1 and CDR2: SGHRS and YFSETQ. CDR3 bases: TGCGCCAGCAGCTCGGGACCTGCGCGGGAGACCCAGTACTTC. This translates into CASSSGPARETQYF.

The rearrangement links TRBV14 to TRBJ2-5; D remains unclear. Germline V gives CDR1 SGHDN, CDR2 FVKESK. The CDR3 is made up of 15 amino acids. V lost 1 base and J lost 0, with 9 bases in between. The CDR3 DNA reads TGTGCCAGCAGCCAAGTTAAATGGTACCAAGAGACCCAGTACTTC. This gives the protein CASSQVKWYQETQYF.

The V call is TRBV28, the J call TRBJ1-1, with TRBD1 matching over 8 bases. Germline V gives CDR1 MDHEN, CDR2 SYDVKM. V lost 10 bases to trimming and J lost 5 bases; unmatched junction nucleotides: 12. The CDR3 consists of 14 residues. The CDR3 is CATRTGGRTTEAFF. The CDR3 DNA follows: TGTGCCACCAGAACAGGGGGTAGGACAACTGAAGCTTTCTTT.

To note about this clone: Within the sample, other DNA sequences also encode this same CDR3. This rearrangement joins TRBV29-1 to TRBJ2-7; either TRBD1 or TRBD2 may fit D (6 bases each). The V gene lost 6 bases and the J gene lost 2 bases, with 8 bases spanning the gap. The CDR3 is 11 residues long. The V gene's germline CDR1 is SQVTM and CDR2 ANQGSEA. CDR3: CSVGGAYEQYF. The CDR3 region has the DNA TGCAGCGTGGGGGGCGCCTACGAGCAGTACTTC.

In regard to this clone: Within the sample, other DNA sequences also encode this same CDR3. This sequence joins TRBV9 and TRBJ2-1; no definite D call. This CDR3 is 11 amino acids long. Trimming pared 1 base from V and 9 bases from J, leaving 5 bases between. In germline, CDR1 is SGDLS, CDR2 YYNGEE. The CDR3: CASSVSGEQFF. In DNA form, the CDR3 reads TGTGCCAGCAGCGTATCTGGTGAGCAGTTCTTC.

The rearrangement joins TRBV7-8 to TRBJ2-5; D is ambiguous. The CDR3 runs to 15 residues. Germline V lookup: CDR1 SGHVS, CDR2 FQNEAQ. V lost 5 bases, J lost 6 bases, and 19 bases lay in between. The CDR3 nucleotides read TGTGCCAGCAGCCTTACCGGACCGACGGAGAAGACCCAGTACTTC. It yields the protein CASSLTGPTEKTQYF. Filled out from reference TRBV7-8 and TRBJ2-5, the complete variable domain reads GAGVSQSPRYKVAKRGQDVALRCDPISGHVSLFWYQQALGQGPEFLTYFQNEAQLDKSGLPSDRFFAERPEGSVSTLKIQRTQQEDSAVYLCASSLTGPTEKTQYFGPGTRLLVL.

The chain uses TRBV7-2 and TRBJ2-2; the D gene could be TRBD1 or TRBD2 (5 bases each). The germline CDR1 and CDR2 sequences are SGHTA and FQGNSA. Between the trimmed V and J ends, which lost 3 bases and 4 bases, there was a span of 15 bases. The CDR3 consists of 16 residues. CDR3 region: CASSFEGWGSTGELFF. In nucleotides, the CDR3 is TGTGCCAGCAGCTTTGAGGGGTGGGGCAGCACCGGGGAGCTGTTTTTT.

The V gene is TRBV7-6, the J gene TRBJ2-7; the match to TRBD2 covers 8 bases. CDR1 is SGHVS, CDR2 FNYEAQ, per germline. The CDR3 runs to 16 residues. V lost 0 bases to trimming and J lost 2 bases; unmatched junction nucleotides: 6. The CDR3 loop is CASSLATSGEPYEQYF. CDR3 coding DNA: TGTGCCAGCAGCTTAGCAACTAGCGGTGAGCCCTACGAGCAGTACTTC. The full variable domain, its missing parts supplied by reference TRBV7-6 and TRBJ2-7, is GAGVSQSPRYKVTKRGQDVALRCDPISGHVSLYWYRQALGQGPEFLTYFNYEAQQDKSGLPNDRFSAERPEGSISTLTIQRTEQRDSAMYRCASSLATSGEPYEQYFGPGTRLTVT.

This clone was picked up one time. The gene calls are TRBV6-1 and TRBJ2-5; D uncertain. The end of the DNA is better explained by TRBJ2-7, so the J call may be wrong. CDR1 and CDR2 (germline): MNHNS, SASEGT. CDR3 length: 16 amino acids. CDR3 in amino acids: CASSEAPVIAPYEQYF. CDR3 nucleotide sequence: TGTGCCAGCAGTGAAGCCCCTGTTATAGCCCCCTACGAGCAGTACTTC.

V usage is TRBV5-1 and J usage is TRBJ1-1; D unclear. CDR1 is SGHRS and CDR2 is YFSETQ in the germline V gene. The germline V and J ends were trimmed by 7 bases and 3 bases, with 13 bases remaining between them. CDR3 length: 13 residues. This chain's CDR3 is CASASSGYTEAFF. In DNA form, the CDR3 reads TGCGCCAGCGCGTCCTCGGGGTACACTGAAGCTTTCTTT. The variable domain in full, with the rest retrieved from reference TRBV5-1 and TRBJ1-1, is KAGVTQTPRYLIKTRGQQVTLSCSPISGHRSVSWYQQTPGQGLQFLFEYFSETQRNKGNFPGRFSGRQFSNSRSEMNVSTLELGDSALYLCASASSGYTEAFFGQGTRLTVV.

Only one count was recorded for this clone. The chain is built from TRBV18 and TRBJ2-5, with 7 bases lining up with TRBD1. With 1 base clipped from V and 5 bases from J, the junction kept 7 bases outside the gene matches. This CDR3 is 15 amino acids long. In germline, CDR1 is KGHSH, CDR2 LQKENI. The CDR3: CASSPLGQVIETQYF. The CDR3 region has the DNA TGTGCCAGCTCACCACTAGGACAGGTTATCGAGACCCAGTACTTC.

This clone was seen a handful of times. This CDR3 is also generated by other DNA sequences in the sample. The chain links TRBV15 to TRBJ2-2; D uncertain. From germline, CDR1 is LNHNV and CDR2 YYDKDF (reference sequence). The CDR3 has 12 amino acids. Trimming pared 1 base from V and 6 bases from J, leaving 3 bases between. CDR3 loop: CATSRVPGELFF. The CDR3 DNA follows: TGTGCCACCAGCAGAGTTCCCGGGGAGCTGTTTTTT.

The chain joins TRBV11-3 to TRBJ2-1; tentatively, D is TRBD1 (6 bases). Germline assignment: CDR1 SGHNT and CDR2 YENEEA. This CDR3 is 16 amino acids long. V was shortened by 3 bases and J by 0 bases, with 12 bases between the two germline ends. Here the CDR3 DNA reads TGTGCCAGCAGCTTTACAGGGACGGGCTCCTACAATGAGCAGTTCTTC. Translation: CASSFTGTGSYNEQFF.

Points on this clone: At the DNA level, this CDR3 is encoded by other sequences in the same sample as well. V usage is TRBV18 and J usage is TRBJ2-7; D uncertain. V was shortened by 2 bases and J by 3 bases, with 11 bases between the two germline ends. From germline, CDR1 is KGHSH and CDR2 LQKENI. CDR3 size: 14 residues. DNA of the CDR3: TGTGCCAGCTCACCAACGCAGAGAAACTACGAGCAGTACTTC. Protein: CASSPTQRNYEQYF.

This chain joins TRBV15 and TRBJ2-3; tentatively, D is TRBD1 (5 bases). Germline-derived CDR1 and CDR2 are LNHNV and YYDKDF (reference sequence). The CDR3 runs to 17 residues. V was trimmed by 2 bases and J by 3 bases, leaving 18 bases between them. CDR3 in DNA: TGTGCCACCAGCAGAAGTGGACAAACTCGGGTGACAGATACGCAGTATTTT. Its protein product is CATSRSGQTRVTDTQYF.

The chain links TRBV5-4 to TRBJ2-1; 9 bases line up with TRBD1. This CDR3 region has 14 residues. Unmatched junction bases numbered 4, after V lost 1 base and J lost 8 bases. Germline-derived CDR1 and CDR2 are SGHNT and YYREEE (reference sequence). CDR3 coding DNA: TGTGCCAGCAGCTTGTTACAGGGGGCGGATGAGCAGTTCTTC. This translates into CASSLLQGADEQFF.